The T cell receptor beta chain under discussion was sequenced for a study of regulatory T cells in long-lasting Graves disease. Study-level findings and limits: Among samples with persistent disease, TRBV28, TRBJ1-2 and TRBJ2-5 were favored.

Arm-PCR of CDR3 regions with iRepertoire HTBI primers generated TCR beta libraries. MiXCR, applied by TCRdb to the multiplex PCR reads, yields one record per CDR3 protein. The profile shows some 560,000 distinct CDR3 sequences, 15% to 20% of them singletons. There are many counts of this clonotype. Its antigen remains unknown. Time point: newly diagnosed GD, antithyroid drugs for less than 3 months. With RNA extracted from PBMCs as input, the TCR library was made. V shed 4 bases and J shed 7 bases, with 14 bases lying between them. CDR1 and CDR2 (germline): SGHVS, FQNEAQ. The CDR3 is 14 amino acids. These data also featured in a second study, about T cells in Graves' hyperthyroidism and ophthalmopathy.

The V and J genes are TRBV7-8 and TRBJ1-5; perhaps TRBD1 as D (5 bases). The sequences come from peripheral blood mononuclear cells (PBMCs), collected at new diagnosis, from a patient treated with antithyroid drugs. The sequence came from a woman aged 35-60 years with Graves disease. The chain's CDR3 is CASSSSRARQPQHF. The DNA of the CDR3 is TGTGCCAGCAGCTCCTCCAGGGCTCGACAGCCCCAGCATTTT.